Listed here are 24 T cell receptor beta chains from one sample, sequenced in a study of T cells in women clearing cervical HPV infection. TCRdb's copy holds only in-frame clones and misses some; the assay was immunoSEQ multiplex PCR. This sample's clone table lists tens of thousands of clones. Sequencing input: blood buffy coat. Every receptor here comes from a woman between 18 and 75 years old with a cervical HPV16 infection that either progressed to CIN3+ or cleared (not recorded which).

With respect to this clone: The read gets to within 3 residues of the CDR3 end, and the germline J gene fills in the rest. V usage is TRBV20-1 and J usage is TRBJ2-2; TRBD2 aligns across 8 bases. The CDR3 consists of 14 residues. Unmatched junction bases numbered 9, after V lost 5 bases and J lost 7 bases. CDR1 DFQATT and CDR2 SNEGSKA come from the germline V gene (reference sequence). The part of the CDR3 DNA that was read is TGCAGTGCTCTTAGCGGGGAGGGTATCGGGGAG. Amino acids: CSALSGEGIGE. The full CDR3 protein reads CSALSGEGIGELFF.

The CDR3 is CASSFGGQNNQPQHF. The CDR3 DNA, read in part, is TGTGCCAGCAGCTTCGGGGGACAGAACAATCAGCCC. This chain uses TRBV11-2 with TRBJ1-5; 7 nucleotides align to TRBD1. The read finishes 3 residues shy of the CDR3 end, and the germline J gene is used to complete it. Germline CDR1 and CDR2: SGHAT and FQNNGV. Losses at the gene ends were 3 bases for V and 3 bases for J; bases not matched to a gene: 5. The CDR3 covers 15 residues.

Comment on this clone: The read is 3 residues too short to cover the CDR3 end, so that end is filled in from the germline J gene. The rearrangement links TRBV15 to TRBJ1-4; D is undetermined. The CDR3 is 16 amino acids. In germline, CDR1 is LNHNV, CDR2 YYDKDF (reference sequence). The ends were cut back, 2 bases at V and 6 bases at J, with 16 bases in the middle. CDR3 protein: CATSRSIDKLHEKLFF. Partial CDR3 DNA: TGTGCCACCAGCAGATCGATCGACAAGCTCCATGAAAAA.

The CDR3 reads CASSSGTSGVGELFF. CDR3 DNA (partial): TGTGCCAGCAGTTCCGGGACTAGCGGGGTCGGGGAG. The rearrangement joins TRBV7-6 to TRBJ2-2; 13 bases map to TRBD2. The sequenced fragment ends 3 residues before the CDR3 boundary, so the rest is inferred from the germline J gene. This CDR3 is built from 15 residues. CDR1 SGHVS and CDR2 FNYEAQ come from the germline V gene. Trimming removed 6 bases from V and 7 bases from J; junction bases left unmatched: 5.

CDR3 DNA, as far as it was read: TGTGCCTGTTACAGGGAAAGCTATGGC. It is translated as CACYRESYG. The complete CDR3 sequence is CACYRESYGYTF. The rearrangement uses TRBV30 and TRBJ1-2; D perhaps matches TRBD1 (6 bases). The CDR3 end falls 3 residues outside the read, so it is completed with the germline J gene. Germline CDR1 and CDR2: GTSNPN and SVGIG (reference sequence). The CDR3 totals 12 residues. V lost 6 bases, J lost 4 bases, and 12 bases lay in between.

Notes on this clone: The read halts 3 residues ahead of the CDR3 end, with the missing end drawn from the germline J gene. V and J are TRBV5-4 and TRBJ1-4; 7 positions match TRBD1. V trimming: 0 bases; J trimming: 3 bases; junction bases outside the gene matches: 5. CDR1 SGHNT and CDR2 YYREEE come from the germline V gene (reference sequence). This CDR3 has 16 residues. The CDR3 sequence: CASSLDGGTANEKLFF. The sequenced part of the CDR3 DNA is TGTGCCAGCAGCTTGGACGGCGGGACAGCTAATGAAAAA.

Regarding this clone: The observed sequence ends 3 residues before the CDR3 terminus, with the missing tail filled in from the germline J gene. The chain employs TRBV15 and TRBJ2-5, with D possibly TRBD1 on 6 matching bases. The CDR3 length is 15 residues. Between the trimmed V and J ends, which lost 2 bases and 0 bases, there was a span of 10 bases. Per the germline V gene, CDR1 is LNHNV and CDR2 is YYDKDF (reference sequence). The CDR3 DNA, read in part, is TGTGCCACCAGCAGAAATTACAGGGACCAAGAGACC. This sequence encodes CATSRNYRDQET. The CDR3 in its entirety is CATSRNYRDQETQYF.

For this clone: The read gets to within 3 residues of the CDR3 end, and the germline J gene fills in the rest. The chain recombines TRBV2 with TRBJ1-6; TRBD1 matches at 9 bases. The trim removed 10 bases at V and 8 bases at J, leaving 6 bases unmatched. Germline V gene lookup returns CDR1 SNHLY and CDR2 FYNNEI. This CDR3 is 13 amino acids long. Partial CDR3 DNA: TGTGCCACCCCGGGACAGGGTGATTCACCC. Its protein is CATPGQGDSP. The complete CDR3 protein is CATPGQGDSPLHF. Full variable domain (outside the CDR3, taken from reference TRBV2 and TRBJ1-6): EPEVTQTPSHQVTQMGQEVILRCVPISNHLYFYWYRQILGQKVEFLVSFYNNEISEKSEIFDDQFSVERPDGSNFTLKIRSTKLEDSAMYFCATPGQGDSPLHFGNGTRLTVT.

By frequency, this clone is medium-sized. The DNA ends 3 residues before the CDR3 does, and the rest of the CDR3 is filled in from the germline J gene. The chain links TRBV10-1 to TRBJ2-5; TRBD1 matches at 9 bases. Germline loops: CDR1 WNHNN, CDR2 SYGVQD (reference sequence). The CDR3 loop spans 14 amino acids. Trimming at V came to 6 bases and at J to 5 bases, leaving 7 bases not matched to a gene. CDR3 DNA (partial): TGCGCCAGCAGCGGACAGGGGATTGGTGAGACC. Protein product: CASSGQGIGET. The full CDR3 sequence reads CASSGQGIGETQYF.

This clone is medium-sized by frequency. Sequencing ends 3 residues short of the CDR3 end; the germline J gene provides the rest. V usage is TRBV18 and J usage is TRBJ2-5; D is unresolved. The CDR3 runs 14 residues. Germline V gene sequence: CDR1 KGHSH, CDR2 LQKENI. The V end was cut by 4 bases, the J end by 2 bases, with 11 bases between. The CDR3 here is CASSLNSPQETQYF. The covered CDR3 bases are TGTGCCAGCTCACTCAACAGTCCTCAAGAGACC.

Incomplete CDR3 DNA: TGTGCCTGGAGGCGGGGTAACTCTGGAAACACC. Amino acid sequence: CAWRRGNSGNT. The full CDR3 protein is CAWRRGNSGNTIYF. V and J are TRBV30 and TRBJ1-3; D not certain. The read terminates 3 residues ahead of where the CDR3 ends, so the germline J gene completes it. CDR3 size: 14 residues. V was shortened by 3 bases and J by 0 bases, with 9 bases between the two germline ends. The germline gives CDR1 GTSNPN, CDR2 SVGIG (reference sequence).

About this clone itself: The CDR3 is cut off 3 residues early in the read; its end comes from the germline J gene. V and J are TRBV19 and TRBJ2-1; 8 nucleotides line up with TRBD2. Trimming cost V 3 bases and J 5 bases; bases outside gene matches: 9. Per germline, CDR1 LNHDA and CDR2 SQIVND (reference sequence). This CDR3 region has 16 residues. This chain's CDR3 is CASSIAGGIKDNEQFF. Incomplete CDR3 DNA: TGTGCCAGTAGTATTGCGGGGGGAATTAAGGACAATGAG.

CDR3 DNA, as far as it was read: TGCAGTGCTAGAGAGGGGACAGGCAAAGGGGCG. Its protein product is CSAREGTGKGA. The complete CDR3 protein is CSAREGTGKGAQYF. V and J are TRBV20-1 and TRBJ2-3; TRBD1 matches 8 bases. The missing CDR3 end, 3 residues past where the read stops, is filled in from the germline J gene. The CDR3 length is 14 residues. Germline CDR1 DFQATT, CDR2 SNEGSKA (reference sequence).

In regard to this clone: The CDR3 end is not reached by the read, which stops 3 residues before it; the germline J gene fills it in. The chain uses TRBV5-1 and TRBJ1-2; D is perhaps TRBD1 (6 bases). Germline V gene lookup returns CDR1 SGHRS and CDR2 YFSETQ. Trimming removed 4 bases at V and 4 bases at J, with 17 bases between. CDR3 length: 15 amino acids. CDR3 protein: CASSPTPTGSYGYTF. Incomplete CDR3 DNA: TGCGCCAGCAGCCCTACCCCGACAGGTAGCTATGGC.

In regard to this clone: From the germline J gene comes the end of the CDR3, since the read stops 3 residues before it. V and J are TRBV7-9 and TRBJ1-2; a possible D gene is TRBD1 (6 bases). Germline V lookup: CDR1 SEHNR, CDR2 FQNEAQ (reference sequence). V dropped 7 bases and J dropped 6 bases, with 12 bases sitting between them. The CDR3 is made up of 12 amino acids. The sequenced CDR3 bases are TGTGCCAGCAACCTAGAGGGGGATGGC. This sequence encodes CASNLEGDG. In full, the CDR3 reads CASNLEGDGYTF.

A word on this clone: The read finishes 3 residues shy of the CDR3 end, and the germline J gene is used to complete it. V and J are TRBV18 and TRBJ1-2; D call uncertain. There are 13 residues in the CDR3. Per germline, CDR1 KGHSH and CDR2 LQKENI. CDR3 DNA, as far as it was read: TGTGCCAGCTCCCGAAACGGCGGTGATACC. Translation: CASSRNGGDT. The entire CDR3 protein is CASSRNGGDTYTF.

As regards this clone: The CDR3 end lies 3 residues beyond the end of the read and is filled in from the germline J gene. The rearrangement joins TRBV5-4 to TRBJ2-3, with D hard to call. Trimming took off 1 base at V and 3 bases at J, with 12 bases between the two ends. In germline, CDR1 is SGHNT, CDR2 YYREEE (reference sequence). The length of the CDR3 is 15 residues. The CDR3 spells CASSLQAVSTDTQYF. The DNA read from the CDR3 is TGTGCCAGCAGCTTGCAGGCTGTTTCAACAGATACG.

In the case of this clone: The CDR3 end is not reached by the read, which stops 3 residues before it; the germline J gene fills it in. The J gene is TRBJ2-3, the V gene TRBV5-4; D perhaps matches TRBD1 (5 bases). This CDR3 is built from 14 residues. CDR1 is SGHNT, CDR2 YYREEE, per germline (reference sequence). CDR3 DNA (partial): TGTGCCAGCAGCCTACAGGATGGAAAAGAGACG. Amino acids: CASSLQDGKET. The CDR3 in its entirety is CASSLQDGKETQYF.

Notes on this clone: The sequence runs out 3 residues before the end of the CDR3; the remainder is reconstructed from the germline J gene. The rearrangement joins TRBV5-4 to TRBJ1-2; 8 positions match TRBD1. With V trimmed by 3 bases and J by 4 bases, 5 bases remained unmatched. This CDR3 contains 14 residues. CDR1 and CDR2 (germline): SGHNT, YYREEE (reference sequence). CDR3 DNA (partial): TGTGCCAGCAGCTCCGCAGGGGGCGGCTATGGC. This codes for CASSSAGGGYG. The CDR3 in full is CASSSAGGGYGYTF.

Remarks on this clone: The read ends 3 residues shy of where the CDR3 ends; the end is completed using the germline J gene. The chain combines TRBV7-9 with TRBJ2-7; TRBD1 agrees at 9 bases. Trimming at V came to 6 bases and at J to 2 bases, leaving 5 bases not matched to a gene. The CDR3 extends over 14 amino acids. Germline V lookup: CDR1 SEHNR, CDR2 FQNEAQ (reference sequence). Incomplete CDR3 DNA: TGTGCCAGCAGGGCCGGGACAGGGACCTACGAG. The encoded protein is CASRAGTGTYE. The whole CDR3 reads CASRAGTGTYEQYF.

With regard to this clone: Read sequence stops 3 residues before the CDR3 end, and the germline J gene provides the missing end. This chain uses TRBV7-3 with TRBJ1-1, with 8 bases fitting TRBD1. The CDR3 covers 14 residues. Per the germline V gene, CDR1 is SGHTA and CDR2 is FQGTGA. Trimming at V came to 4 bases and at J to 1 base, leaving 2 bases not matched to a gene. The covered CDR3 bases are TGTGCCAGCAGCTCCGGGACAGGGAACACTGAA. It is translated as CASSSGTGNTE. The full CDR3 sequence reads CASSSGTGNTEAFF.

Regarding this clone: The read ends 3 residues before the CDR3 terminus; that terminus is restored from the germline J gene. This chain links TRBV27 with TRBJ2-5; 9 bases are a match to TRBD1. The CDR3 consists of 14 residues. Germline V gene data show CDR1 as MNHEY and CDR2 as SMNVEV (reference sequence). With 6 bases clipped from V and 3 bases from J, the junction kept 5 bases outside the gene matches. CDR3 residues: CASRVRTGEETQYF. The sequenced part of the CDR3 DNA is TGTGCCAGCAGGGTGAGGACAGGGGAAGAGACC.

About this clone: The read comes to an end 3 residues before the CDR3 does, leaving the germline J gene to fill in the end. Other DNA sequences from this sample encode an identical CDR3 as well. V is TRBV12-3 or TRBV12-4 and J is TRBJ1-5; tentatively, D is TRBD1 (6 bases). The CDR3 extends over 15 amino acids. V was trimmed by 1 base and J by 7 bases, leaving 14 bases between them. The CDR3 spells CASSLGLGRGQPQHF. The part of the CDR3 DNA that was read is TGTGCCAGCAGTTTAGGTTTAGGGAGGGGGCAGCCC.

Concerning this clone: The observed sequence ends 3 residues before the CDR3 terminus, with the missing tail filled in from the germline J gene. This chain uses TRBV18 with TRBJ1-1; D is unresolved. The length of the CDR3 is 16 residues. Germline V gene data show CDR1 as KGHSH and CDR2 as LQKENI. The sequenced part of the CDR3 DNA is TGTGCCAGCTCCCCTCGGATTGCGGGTGGTCAAGAGACA. This gives the protein CASSPRIAGGQET. The CDR3, in full, reads CASSPRIAGGQETAFF.